This is a list of T cell receptor beta chains from one sample in a study of technical replicates of blood from a handful of donors. Profiling relied on immunoSEQ multiplex PCR, and the TCRdb table lists in-frame clones only, not all of them. The data show 40,000 to 55,000 clones, approximately 95% seen once. Sequencing used T cells isolated from PBMCs. The receptor set was obtained from a human donor in good health. Both conserved end residues are part of each CDR3. A D gene is named only where the DNA matches it firmly. Where a row states a size, it is once, few, many or the class of an expanded clone; other rows omit it.

V: TRBV5-1
size: .
D: .
J: TRBJ1-1
CDR3: CASTRGENTEAFF
DNA: TGCGCCAGCACCCGCGGGGAAAACACTGAAGCTTTCTTT

V: TRBV6-6
size: .
D: .
J: TRBJ1-1
CDR3: CASSYSPKGPGSEAFF
DNA: TGTGCCAGCAGTTACTCTCCCAAGGGCCCCGGGAGTGAAGCTTTCTTT

V: TRBV6-1
size: .
D: .
J: TRBJ2-1
CDR3: CASTLRDRSYNEQFF
DNA: TGTGCCAGCACTCTACGGGATCGCTCCTACAATGAGCAGTTCTTC

V: TRBV2
size: few
D: TRBD1
J: TRBJ1-2
CDR3: CASSETGGYGYTF
DNA: TGTGCCAGCAGTGAGACAGGGGGCTATGGCTACACCTTC

V: TRBV30
size: .
D: .
J: TRBJ1-2
CDR3: CAWSAGTFGYTF
DNA: TGTGCCTGGAGCGCCGGGACATTTGGCTACACCTTC

V: TRBV30
size: .
D: .
J: TRBJ2-5
CDR3: CAWSVRGSETQYF
DNA: TGTGCCTGGAGTGTACGGGGGTCGGAGACCCAGTACTTC

V: TRBV9
size: .
D: .
J: TRBJ2-3
CDR3: CASSVVSSLDTQYF
DNA: TGTGCCAGCAGCGTAGTCTCCTCGTTAGATACGCAGTATTTT

V: TRBV30
size: .
D: .
J: TRBJ2-1
CDR3: CAWSKAVMRNEQFF
DNA: TGTGCCTGGAGCAAAGCGGTTATGCGAAATGAGCAGTTCTTC

V: TRBV9
size: .
D: TRBD1
J: TRBJ2-3
CDR3: CASSVGGGALGDTQYF
DNA: TGTGCCAGCAGCGTAGGAGGGGGCGCCCTAGGAGATACGCAGTATTTT

V: TRBV27
size: .
D: TRBD1
J: TRBJ2-2
CDR3: CASSDRENTGELFF
DNA: TGTGCCAGCAGTGACAGGGAGAACACCGGGGAGCTGTTTTTT

V: TRBV9
size: .
D: TRBD2
J: TRBJ2-2
CDR3: CASSVAILAGGNTGELFF
DNA: TGTGCCAGCAGCGTGGCCATTTTAGCGGGAGGGAACACCGGGGAGCTGTTTTTT

V: TRBV9
size: .
D: .
J: TRBJ2-1
CDR3: CASSVDPGLYNEQFF
DNA: TGTGCCAGCAGCGTAGATCCGGGACTCTACAATGAGCAGTTCTTC

V: TRBV5-4
size: .
D: TRBD2
J: TRBJ2-7
CDR3: CASSASGTSPYEQYF
DNA: TGTGCCAGCAGCGCCTCCGGGACTAGCCCCTACGAGCAGTACTTC

V: TRBV5-4
size: .
D: .
J: TRBJ1-1
CDR3: CASSLDSGPGSEAFF
DNA: TGTGCCAGCAGCTTGGATTCAGGGCCAGGGTCTGAAGCTTTCTTT

V: TRBV4-3
size: .
D: .
J: TRBJ1-1
CDR3: CASSQDWGTYIEAFF
DNA: TGCGCCAGCAGCCAAGATTGGGGGACTTACATTGAAGCTTTCTTT

V: TRBV11-2
size: .
D: .
J: TRBJ2-7
CDR3: CASSFNTYEQYF
DNA: TGTGCCAGCAGCTTTAATACCTACGAGCAGTACTTC

V: TRBV19
size: .
D: .
J: TRBJ1-2
CDR3: CASSLTGDYGYTF
DNA: TGTGCCAGTAGTCTGACAGGAGACTATGGCTACACCTTC

V: TRBV5-1
size: .
D: .
J: TRBJ1-1
CDR3: CASSPGTHTEAFF
DNA: TGCGCCAGCAGCCCCGGGACACACACTGAAGCTTTCTTT

V: TRBV28
size: .
D: TRBD1
J: TRBJ2-7
CDR3: CASSFDPGQSYEQYF
DNA: TGTGCCAGCAGTTTCGACCCGGGACAGAGCTACGAGCAGTACTTC

V: TRBV9
size: .
D: .
J: TRBJ2-1
CDR3: CASSVEHLSYNEQFF
DNA: TGTGCCAGCAGCGTAGAACATCTCTCCTACAATGAGCAGTTCTTC

V: TRBV6-5
size: .
D: .
J: TRBJ2-3
CDR3: CASIPEGTDTQYF
DNA: TGTGCCAGCATTCCAGAGGGCACAGATACGCAGTATTTT

V: TRBV6-5
size: .
D: .
J: TRBJ1-2
CDR3: CASSQGFDYGYTF
DNA: TGTGCCAGCAGCCAGGGGTTCGACTATGGCTACACCTTC

V: TRBV4-1
size: .
D: .
J: TRBJ2-1
CDR3: CASSQPAGSYNEQFF
DNA: TGCGCCAGCAGCCAACCCGCGGGCTCCTACAATGAGCAGTTCTTC

V: TRBV30
size: once
D: TRBD2
J: TRBJ2-1
CDR3: CAWSGRLAGEYNEQFF
DNA: TGTGCCTGGAGTGGTAGACTAGCGGGAGAGTACAATGAGCAGTTCTTC

V: TRBV11-2
size: .
D: .
J: TRBJ1-1
CDR3: CASSLDRLEAFF
DNA: TGTGCCAGCAGCCTCGACAGGCTCGAAGCTTTCTTT

V: TRBV9
size: .
D: TRBD1
J: TRBJ1-3
CDR3: CASSPDTGGLSGNTIYF
DNA: TGTGCCAGCAGCCCCGATACAGGGGGGCTCTCTGGAAACACCATATATTTT

V: TRBV5-6
size: .
D: .
J: TRBJ1-2
CDR3: CASSLLGGDNGYTF
DNA: TGTGCCAGCAGCCTCCTAGGGGGGGATAATGGCTACACCTTC

V: TRBV6-1
size: .
D: TRBD1
J: TRBJ1-5
CDR3: CASGEIDRGNQPQHF
DNA: TGTGCCAGCGGGGAGATTGACAGGGGAAATCAGCCCCAGCATTTT

V: TRBV5-6
size: .
D: .
J: TRBJ2-1
CDR3: CASSLVTDNEQFF
DNA: TGTGCCAGCAGCTTGGTGACTGACAATGAGCAGTTCTTC

V: TRBV21-1
size: .
D: .
J: TRBJ2-7
CDR3: CASSKKRGGHSYEQYF
DNA: TGTGCCAGCAGCAAAAAGCGAGGGGGACACTCCTACGAGCAGTACTTC

V: TRBV10-1
size: .
D: .
J: TRBJ1-2
CDR3: CASSDHRDNYGYTF
DNA: TGCGCCAGCAGTGACCACAGGGATAACTATGGCTACACCTTC

V: TRBV7-9
size: .
D: .
J: TRBJ2-7
CDR3: CASSLYSEQYF
DNA: TGTGCCAGCAGCCTCTACTCCGAGCAGTACTTC

V: TRBV4-2
size: .
D: TRBD2
J: TRBJ2-7
CDR3: CASSQELAGNDEQYF
DNA: TGTGCCAGCAGCCAAGAACTAGCGGGAAACGACGAGCAGTACTTC

V: TRBV28
size: .
D: .
J: TRBJ1-1
CDR3: CASSSPNTGYTEAFF
DNA: TGTGCCAGCAGTTCGCCAAATACAGGGTACACTGAAGCTTTCTTT

V: TRBV6-1
size: .
D: .
J: TRBJ1-4
CDR3: CASSPKIQEKLFF
DNA: TGTGCCAGCAGTCCCAAGATACAGGAAAAACTGTTTTTT

V: TRBV6-1
size: .
D: TRBD2
J: TRBJ2-7
CDR3: CASRASGNFYEQYF
DNA: TGTGCCAGCAGAGCTAGCGGGAATTTTTACGAGCAGTACTTC

V: TRBV6-5
size: .
D: .
J: TRBJ1-1
CDR3: CASSPRGNTEAFF
DNA: TGTGCCAGCAGCCCAAGGGGGAACACTGAAGCTTTCTTT

V: TRBV6-1
size: .
D: TRBD1
J: TRBJ2-5
CDR3: CASSRLQGDETQYF
DNA: TGTGCCAGCAGTCGATTACAGGGGGACGAGACCCAGTACTTC

V: TRBV4-1
size: .
D: TRBD2
J: TRBJ2-7
CDR3: CASSQGSGRAYEQYF
DNA: TGCGCCAGCAGCCAAGGTAGCGGGAGGGCCTACGAGCAGTACTTC